A selection of T cell receptor beta chains follows, all from one sample in a study of blood T cell repertoires in COVID-19. Only in-frame clones appear in the TCRdb table, and some are missing; sequencing was by immunoSEQ multiplex PCR. Seen here are about 180,000 clones, approximately 81% observed once, and the top ten hold 18%. Sequenced input: peripheral blood. The receptors derive from a person aged 70 to 80 with COVID-19, enrolled during active disease. Each CDR3 is given with its conserved first and last residue.

>15|TRBJ1-5|TRBV6-2/TRBV6-3
CASSHGQGDHQPQHF
>12|TRBJ2-7|TRBV29-1
CSVGTGTDEQYF
>15|TRBJ2-1|TRBV6-5
CAIQGAGGSYNEQFF
>12|TRBJ1-1|TRBV7-2
CASRVRGTEAFF
>13|TRBJ2-3|TRBV19
CASIGGLEDTQYF
>16|TRBJ2-3|TRBV5-6
CASSSGLAGVTDTQYF
>14|TRBJ1-2|TRBV5-4
CASSRTGANYGYTF
>13|TRBJ1-2|TRBV19
CASSIDRAYGYTF
>16|TRBJ2-1|TRBV3-1/TRBV3-2
CASSQDMRERRDEQFF
>15|TRBJ1-1|TRBV7-9
CASSLGTGFGTEAFF
>15|TRBJ2-7|TRBV9
CASSVQPGQIYEQYF
>18|TRBJ2-6|TRBV3-1/TRBV3-2
CASSQVRTGDSGANVLTF
>15|TRBJ2-3|TRBV18
CASSGAGGPTDTQYF
>11|TRBJ1-1|TRBV20-1
CSATQNTEAFF
>14|TRBJ2-6|TRBV28
CASQGSPGANVLTF
>16|TRBJ1-4|TRBV6-6
CASSAKRQVLNEKLFF
>18|TRBJ2-7|TRBV4-3
CASSPLWSGDSLPYEQYF
>13|TRBJ1-3|TRBV28
CASKQARENTIYF
>15|TRBJ2-7|TRBV28
CASSPGRGIGYEQYF
>15|TRBJ1-3|TRBV11-2
CASSLYGVSGNTIYF
>15|TRBJ1-2|TRBV10-3
CAISGQQGGVLDYTF
>15|TRBJ1-6|TRBV7-3
CASSKDRGPGTPLHF
>17|TRBJ1-3|TRBV7-8
CASSARDRGSSGNTIYF
>13|TRBJ2-1|TRBV24-1
CATSDLLSNEQFF
>16|TRBJ2-7|TRBV27
CASSVSPPTGDYEQYF
>13|TRBJ2-1|TRBV4-1
CASSQDPSSEQFF
>14|TRBJ2-3|TRBV7-2
CASSLDIWTDTQYF
>14|TRBJ1-6|TRBV2
CASRSDTPNSPLHF
>15|TRBJ1-6|TRBV3-1/TRBV3-2
CASSQTQGGNSPLHF
>16|TRBJ2-6|TRBV19
CASSIRAPSGANVLTF
>13|TRBJ2-7|TRBV3-1/TRBV3-2
CASSQGTVYEQYF
>17|TRBJ1-5|TRBV28
CASSTLPQGSSNQPQHF
>13|TRBJ1-3|TRBV4-3
CASSSRPGNTIYF
>15|TRBJ1-4|TRBV24-1
CATSDSGRTNEKLFF
>15|TRBJ1-3|TRBV7-2
CASSLGQSSGNTIYF
>17|TRBJ2-2|TRBV3-1/TRBV3-2
CASSLLGGGVRTGELFF
>16|TRBJ1-6|TRBV4-2
CASSQERAAYNSPLHF
>15|TRBJ1-6|TRBV6-5
CASSNRVGSGSPLHF
>16|TRBJ1-1|TRBV6-6
CASSPRDTGPLLEAFF
>18|TRBJ2-3|TRBV7-2
CASSLESSGRGRADTQYF